The present T cell receptor (beta chain) was sequenced within a study of control samples from healthy donors and cancer patients. V gave up 2 bases and J gave up 0 bases, with 23 bases separating them. Germline V gives CDR1 MDHEN, CDR2 SYDVKM. CDR3 length: 20 residues. TCRdb keeps only in-frame clones here, not all; method: immunoSEQ multiplex PCR. The sample lists around 250,000 clones, roughly 82% occurring once. The sequenced material came from PBMCs. The genes are TRBV28 and TRBJ1-5; maybe TRBD1 (6 bases). The clonotype originates from a woman aged 60 to 75 with lung cancer. The DNA of the CDR3 is TGTGCCAGCAGTTTAATCGGAGTTGGGGTAGGGGGTTATAGCAATCAGCCCCAGCATTTT. This codes for CASSLIGVGVGGYSNQPQHF. Using reference TRBV28 and TRBJ1-5 for the parts outside the CDR3, the full variable domain is DVKVTQSSRYLVKRTGEKVFLECVQDMDHENMFWYRQDPGLGLRLIYFSYDVKMKEKGDIPEGYSVSREKKERFSLILESASTNQTSMYLCASSLIGVGVGGYSNQPQHFGDGTRLSIL.